Presented here are 25 T cell receptor beta chains from one specimen sequenced in a study of control samples from healthy donors and cancer patients. Profiled with immunoSEQ multiplex PCR; TCRdb holds only in-frame clones, not every one. The profile shows around 130,000 clones, roughly 88% of them singletons. The source material was blood. Receptor source: a man aged 45-60 years in good health.

The gene calls are TRBV6-1 and TRBJ2-3, with D tentatively TRBD2 (6 bases). The CDR3 totals 21 residues. Per germline, CDR1 MNHNS and CDR2 SASEGT. Trimming pared 0 bases from V and 6 bases from J, leaving 31 bases between. As DNA, the CDR3 is TGTGCCAGCAGTGAAGCGCGCGGCGAACGGGGGATAAATTTTGTTATGGATACGCAGTATTTT. Protein: CASSEARGERGINFVMDTQYF.

On this clone: One junction end disagrees with the germline gene, perhaps due to a read error. This chain uses TRBV7-6 with TRBJ2-5, with D perhaps TRBD2 (6 bases). CDR1 SGHVS and CDR2 FNYEAQ come from the germline V gene. The CDR3 spans 12 residues. The CDR3 is CASSIFSSGLNF. The CDR3 bases are TGTGCCAGCAGCATATTCTCCTCAGGACTAAACTTC.

The chain is built from TRBV6-5 and TRBJ2-7; D call uncertain. The CDR3 is 16 residues long. V was shortened by 2 bases and J by 0 bases, with 14 bases between the two germline ends. CDR1 is MNHEY, CDR2 SVGAGI, per germline. The CDR3 coding sequence is TGTGCCAGCAGTTACCAACCCCGAGATAACTCCTACGAGCAGTACTTC. This translates into CASSYQPRDNSYEQYF.

V is TRBV3-1 (or the pseudogene TRBV3-2) and J is TRBJ1-5, with TRBD1 matching 8 bases. The CDR3 is made up of 15 amino acids. Germline CDR1 LGHDT, CDR2 YNNKEL (reference sequence). The J segment lost 2 bases and the V segment lost 4 bases, leaving 4 bases of the junction unmatched. CDR3 coding DNA: TGTGCCAGCAGCCCGACAGGGGACGGCAATCAGCCCCAGCATTTT. It yields the protein CASSPTGDGNQPQHF.

This clone was picked up one time. The chain recombines TRBV23-1 with TRBJ2-2; 13 positions agree with TRBD2. TRBV23-1 is an ORF for which the function is uncertain. The CDR3 runs to 20 residues. V gave up 4 bases and J gave up 2 bases; unmatched junction bases: 13. Here the CDR3 DNA reads TGCGCCAGCAGTCCAAAGGAACCACTAGCGGGGGGGATCAACACCGGGGAGCTGTTTTTT. Protein sequence: CASSPKEPLAGGINTGELFF.

The chain has TRBV9 and TRBJ2-3; 7 nucleotides match TRBD1. Germline loops: CDR1 SGDLS, CDR2 YYNGEE. Germline trimming cut 2 bases from V and 2 bases from J; bases unmatched to any gene: 8. This CDR3 has 16 residues. The CDR3 here is CASSVTGQKNTDTQYF. In DNA form, the CDR3 reads TGTGCCAGCAGCGTTACGGGACAGAAGAACACAGATACGCAGTATTTT.

V and J are TRBV19 and TRBJ1-2, with unresolved D. Trimming took off 3 bases at V and 4 bases at J, with 9 bases between the two ends. The CDR3 spans 13 residues. Per the germline V gene, CDR1 is LNHDA and CDR2 is SQIVND (reference sequence). The CDR3 reads CASSITPGYGYTF. In DNA, the CDR3 is TGTGCCAGTAGTATCACCCCTGGCTATGGCTACACCTTC.

The chain combines TRBV6-1 with TRBJ1-5; no definite D call. The V gene's germline CDR1 is MNHNS and CDR2 SASEGT. The CDR3 contains 13 residues. Trimming shortened V by 2 bases and J by 11 bases, and 13 bases separated the two germline ends. Written as DNA, the CDR3 is TGTGCCAGCAGTGAATATGTGGGCCAGGCCCAGCATTTT. Its protein product is CASSEYVGQAQHF.

This chain links TRBV25-1 with TRBJ1-1, with a tentative D call TRBD1 (6 bases). Trimming stripped 6 bases from V and 5 bases from J, with 7 bases between. The CDR3 is made up of 11 amino acids. Germline CDR1 and CDR2: MGHDK and SYGVNS. Here the CDR3 reads CASSDRTEAFF. CDR3 nucleotide sequence: TGTGCCAGCAGCGACAGGACTGAAGCTTTCTTT.

The J gene is TRBJ2-1, the V gene TRBV4-2; 9 nucleotides match TRBD2. CDR3 size: 16 residues. V lost 5 bases and J lost 2; bases outside the gene matches: 7. The germline gives CDR1 LGHNA, CDR2 YNFKEQ. The CDR3 protein is CASSSGLAPPYNEQFF. CDR3 sequence (DNA): TGTGCCAGCAGCTCCGGACTAGCGCCTCCCTACAATGAGCAGTTCTTC.

The chain has TRBV5-4 and TRBJ1-2; D gene ambiguous. This CDR3 has 15 amino acids. In germline, CDR1 is SGHNT, CDR2 YYREEE (reference sequence). Trimming took off 1 base at V and 0 bases at J, with 10 bases between the two ends. CDR3 sequence reads: CASSLSRIPNYGYTF. The CDR3 DNA follows: TGTGCCAGCAGCTTGAGTCGGATTCCTAACTATGGCTACACCTTC.

The gene calls are TRBV4-2 and TRBJ2-1; 9 positions agree with TRBD2. CDR3 length equals 15 residues. Germline values: CDR1 LGHNA, CDR2 YNFKEQ. Germline trimming cut 6 bases from V and 4 bases from J; bases unmatched to any gene: 7. CDR3 nucleotides: TGTGCCAGCAGGGAAGCGGGGGGCCAATACAATGAGCAGTTCTTC. This gives the protein CASREAGGQYNEQFF.

This clone was found once. This chain uses TRBV5-1 with TRBJ2-5, with D unclear. This CDR3 is built from 11 residues. Trimming took off 5 bases at V and 5 bases at J, with 7 bases between the two ends. The V gene's germline CDR1 is SGHRS and CDR2 YFSETQ. CDR3 residues: CASRDVETQYF. CDR3 bases: TGCGCCAGCAGGGATGTGGAGACCCAGTACTTC.

V gene TRBV28 combines with J gene TRBJ2-7; maybe TRBD2 (8 bases). The CDR3 runs to 15 residues. V was trimmed by 7 bases and J by 6 bases, leaving 22 bases between them. Germline V gives CDR1 MDHEN, CDR2 SYDVKM. In DNA form, the CDR3 reads TGTGCCAGCACCCCGGGACAGCCGGGGGGGGGCGAGCAGTACTTC. As protein: CASTPGQPGGGEQYF. Variable domain in full (rest from reference TRBV28 and TRBJ2-7): DVKVTQSSRYLVKRTGEKVFLECVQDMDHENMFWYRQDPGLGLRLIYFSYDVKMKEKGDIPEGYSVSREKKERFSLILESASTNQTSMYLCASTPGQPGGGEQYFGPGTRLTVT.

The rearrangement uses TRBV11-3 and TRBJ2-2; 12 nucleotides match TRBD1. The length of the CDR3 is 18 residues. Germline trimming cut 6 bases from V and 3 bases from J; bases unmatched to any gene: 11. Germline assignment: CDR1 SGHNT and CDR2 YENEEA. CDR3 coding DNA: TGTGCCAGCAGGAAACCTGGGGGACAGGGGGCTTACACCGGGGAGCTGTTTTTT. Protein sequence: CASRKPGGQGAYTGELFF.

Comment on this clone: The germline gene is not matched at one end of the junction; a read error may be the cause. The rearrangement links TRBV6-2 or TRBV6-3 to TRBJ2-7, with D unclear. The CDR3 loop spans 11 amino acids. Per germline, CDR1 MNHEY and CDR2 SVGEGT. The CDR3 protein is CASSHSVKQYF. The CDR3 region has the DNA TGTGCCAGCAGTCACTCGGTTAAGCAGTACTTC.

CDR3 nucleotide sequence: TGTGCCAGCACCCGCGGGGGCGGGGGTCCGAGCTCCTACAATGAGCAGTTCTTC. Its translation: CASTRGGGGPSSYNEQFF. V usage is TRBV7-9 and J usage is TRBJ2-1; tentatively, D is TRBD2 (7 bases). Germline V gene lookup returns CDR1 SEHNR and CDR2 FQNEAQ (reference sequence). This CDR3 contains 18 residues. V dropped 7 bases and J dropped 0 bases, with 22 bases sitting between them.

CDR3: CAWSVLRGETQYF. As DNA, the CDR3 is TGTGCCTGGAGTGTGTTGCGTGGGGAGACCCAGTACTTC. The V call is TRBV30, the J call TRBJ2-5; D is unclear. The CDR3 is 13 amino acids. V lost 0 bases and J lost 5, with 10 bases in between. Looked up from germline, CDR1 is GTSNPN and CDR2 is SVGIG (reference sequence).

The chain uses TRBV12-3 or TRBV12-4 and TRBJ2-7; no firm D call. With 3 bases removed from V and 6 bases from J, the gap between germline ends came to 6 bases. The CDR3 is 11 residues long. CDR3 sequence (DNA): TGTGCCAGCAGTTTTTTGGGCGAGCAGTACTTC. Amino acids: CASSFLGEQYF.

The chain uses TRBV28 and TRBJ2-3; D is undetermined. This CDR3 is built from 15 residues. V was pared by 8 bases and J by 3 bases, with 18 bases between. Looked up from germline, CDR1 is MDHEN and CDR2 is SYDVKM. DNA for the CDR3: TGTGCCAGCGGTCACGCCCGAGCCATTACAGATACGCAGTATTTT. Encoded protein: CASGHARAITDTQYF.

V is TRBV27 and J is TRBJ2-7; D tentatively reads TRBD1 or TRBD2 (5 bases each). The germline V gene encodes CDR1 MNHEY and CDR2 SMNVEV (reference sequence). Trimming took off 3 bases at V and 2 bases at J, with 11 bases between the two ends. This CDR3 is built from 14 residues. This chain's CDR3 is CASSFGTGTYEQYF. The CDR3 nucleotides read TGTGCCAGCAGTTTCGGGACGGGGACCTACGAGCAGTACTTC.

This clone showed up just once. The rearrangement joins TRBV4-2 to TRBJ1-5, with no clear D. Germline CDR1 is LGHNA and CDR2 is YNFKEQ. The CDR3 runs 15 residues. The germline V and J ends were trimmed by 0 bases and 6 bases, with 12 bases remaining between them. The chain's CDR3 is CASSQDTGGGQPQHF. The CDR3 DNA reads as TGTGCCAGCAGCCAAGATACGGGAGGCGGTCAGCCCCAGCATTTT.

This clone has only one observation. The chain links TRBV19 to TRBJ1-1, with TRBD1 identical over 7 bases. Germline loops: CDR1 LNHDA, CDR2 SQIVND (reference sequence). V lost 5 bases and J lost 5; bases outside the gene matches: 8. The CDR3 is 14 residues long. The CDR3 bases are TGTGCCAGTAGTTATAACAGGGGTCGGACTGAAGCTTTCTTT. Its translation: CASSYNRGRTEAFF.

This clone is medium-sized by share. This chain uses TRBV3-1 (or the pseudogene TRBV3-2) with TRBJ1-3, with no clear D. The CDR3 consists of 17 residues. Germline assignment: CDR1 LGHDT and CDR2 YNNKEL (reference sequence). The germline V and J ends were trimmed by 0 bases and 0 bases, with 12 bases remaining between them. CDR3 sequence: CASSQDIYPISGNTIYF. The CDR3 region has the DNA TGTGCCAGCAGCCAAGACATCTACCCGATCTCTGGAAACACCATATATTTT.

V and J are TRBV12-3 or TRBV12-4 and TRBJ2-7; the D gene is possibly TRBD1 (5 bases). The CDR3 consists of 13 residues. With 3 bases removed from V and 1 base from J, the gap between germline ends came to 7 bases. CDR3 loop: CASSFSGSYEQYF. Here the CDR3 DNA reads TGTGCCAGCAGTTTTTCAGGGTCCTACGAGCAGTACTTC.